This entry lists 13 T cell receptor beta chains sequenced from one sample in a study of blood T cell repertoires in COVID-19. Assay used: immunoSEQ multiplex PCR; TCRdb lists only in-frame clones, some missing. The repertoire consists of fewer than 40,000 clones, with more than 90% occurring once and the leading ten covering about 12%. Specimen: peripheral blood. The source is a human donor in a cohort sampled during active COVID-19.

In DNA, the CDR3 is TGTGCCACCAGTGCCGGCGGTACAGGAATCACAGATACGCAGTATTTT. Its protein product is CATSAGGTGITDTQYF. This chain joins TRBV24-1 and TRBJ2-3, with D tentatively TRBD1 (5 bases). This CDR3 is built from 16 residues. Trimming removed 5 bases from V and 2 bases from J, with 16 bases in between. Germline V lookup: CDR1 KGHDR, CDR2 SFDVKD.

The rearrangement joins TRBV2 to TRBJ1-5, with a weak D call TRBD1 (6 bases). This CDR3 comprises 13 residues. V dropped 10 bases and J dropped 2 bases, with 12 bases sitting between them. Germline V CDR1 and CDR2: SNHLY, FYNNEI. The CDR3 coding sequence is TGTGCCACAAACAGGGACGGCAATCAGCCCCAGCATTTT. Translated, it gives CATNRDGNQPQHF.

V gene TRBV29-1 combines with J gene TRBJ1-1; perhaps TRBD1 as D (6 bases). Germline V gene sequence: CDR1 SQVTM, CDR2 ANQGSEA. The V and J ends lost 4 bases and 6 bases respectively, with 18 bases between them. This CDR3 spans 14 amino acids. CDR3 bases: TGCAGCGTTGGCCTACAGGGTGCGGTAGCTGAAGCTTTCTTT. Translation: CSVGLQGAVAEAFF. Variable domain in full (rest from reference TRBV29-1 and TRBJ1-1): SAVISQKPSRDICQRGTSLTIQCQVDSQVTMMFWYRQQPGQSLTLIATANQGSEATYESGFVIDKFPISRPNLTFSTLTVSNMSPEDSSIYLCSVGLQGAVAEAFFGQGTRLTVV.

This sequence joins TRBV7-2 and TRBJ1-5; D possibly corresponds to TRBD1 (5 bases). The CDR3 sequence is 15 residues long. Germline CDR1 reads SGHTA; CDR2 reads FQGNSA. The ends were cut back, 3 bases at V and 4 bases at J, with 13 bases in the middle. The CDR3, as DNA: TGTGCCAGCAGCTTGGGGGGTACGGGGAATCAGCCCCAGCATTTT. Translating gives CASSLGGTGNQPQHF.

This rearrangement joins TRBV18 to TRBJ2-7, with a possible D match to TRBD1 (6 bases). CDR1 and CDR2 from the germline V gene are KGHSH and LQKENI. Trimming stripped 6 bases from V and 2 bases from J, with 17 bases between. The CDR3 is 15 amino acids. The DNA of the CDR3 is TGTGCCAGCTCCGTAGGGGCCAGGGACACCTACGAGCAGTACTTC. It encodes CASSVGARDTYEQYF.

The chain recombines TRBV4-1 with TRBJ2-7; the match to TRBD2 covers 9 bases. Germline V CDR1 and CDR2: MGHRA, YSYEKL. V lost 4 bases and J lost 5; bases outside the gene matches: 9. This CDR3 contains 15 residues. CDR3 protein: CASSPSGTSFHEQYF. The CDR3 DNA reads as TGCGCCAGCAGCCCATCCGGGACTAGCTTCCACGAGCAGTACTTC.

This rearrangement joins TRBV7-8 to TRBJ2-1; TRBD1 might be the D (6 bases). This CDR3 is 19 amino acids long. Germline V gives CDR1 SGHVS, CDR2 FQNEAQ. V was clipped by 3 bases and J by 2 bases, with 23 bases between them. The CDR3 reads CASSFGGPYEPGAYNEQFF. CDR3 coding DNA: TGTGCCAGCAGCTTTGGGGGCCCCTACGAACCTGGCGCCTACAATGAGCAGTTCTTC.

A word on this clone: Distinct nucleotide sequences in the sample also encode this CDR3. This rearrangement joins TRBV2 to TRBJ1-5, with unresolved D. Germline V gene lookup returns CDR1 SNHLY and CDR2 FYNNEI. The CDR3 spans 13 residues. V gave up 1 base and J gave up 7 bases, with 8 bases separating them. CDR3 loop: CASSEGRRQPQHF. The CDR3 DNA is TGTGCCAGCAGTGAAGGCAGGAGGCAGCCCCAGCATTTT.

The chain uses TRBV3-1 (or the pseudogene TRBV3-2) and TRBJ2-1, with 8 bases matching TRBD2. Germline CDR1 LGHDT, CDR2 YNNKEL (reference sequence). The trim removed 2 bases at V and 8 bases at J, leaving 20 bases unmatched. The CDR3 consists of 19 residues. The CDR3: CASSQRSGPRAGEAHEQFF. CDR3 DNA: TGTGCCAGCAGCCAACGGTCGGGACCTCGAGCGGGAGAGGCCCATGAGCAGTTCTTC.

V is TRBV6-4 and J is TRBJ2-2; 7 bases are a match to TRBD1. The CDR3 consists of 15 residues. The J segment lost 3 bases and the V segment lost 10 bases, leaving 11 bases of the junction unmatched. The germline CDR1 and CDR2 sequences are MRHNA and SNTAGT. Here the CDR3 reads CANPPGGRYTGELFF. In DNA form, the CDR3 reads TGTGCCAACCCGCCAGGGGGACGGTACACCGGGGAGCTGTTTTTT.

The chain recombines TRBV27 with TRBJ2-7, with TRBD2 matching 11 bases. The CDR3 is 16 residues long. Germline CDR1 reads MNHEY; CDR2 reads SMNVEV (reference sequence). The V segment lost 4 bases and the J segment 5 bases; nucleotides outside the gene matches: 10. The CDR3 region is CASSSPTSGSGNEQYF. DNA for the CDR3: TGTGCCAGCAGTTCACCAACTAGCGGGAGTGGGAACGAGCAGTACTTC.

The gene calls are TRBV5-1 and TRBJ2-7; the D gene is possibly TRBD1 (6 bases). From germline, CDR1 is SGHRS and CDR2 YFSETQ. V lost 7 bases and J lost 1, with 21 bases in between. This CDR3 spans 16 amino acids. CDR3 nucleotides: TGCGCCAGCGACCAGGGGTTGGGACCTCAGTCCTACGAGCAGTACTTC. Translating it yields CASDQGLGPQSYEQYF.

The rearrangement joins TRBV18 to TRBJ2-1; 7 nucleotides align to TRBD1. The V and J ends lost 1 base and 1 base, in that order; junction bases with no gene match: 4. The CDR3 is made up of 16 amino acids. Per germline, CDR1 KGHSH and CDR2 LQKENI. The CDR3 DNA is TGTGCCAGCTCACCACAATCCAGGGGGTCCTACAATGAGCAGTTCTTC. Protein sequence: CASSPQSRGSYNEQFF.